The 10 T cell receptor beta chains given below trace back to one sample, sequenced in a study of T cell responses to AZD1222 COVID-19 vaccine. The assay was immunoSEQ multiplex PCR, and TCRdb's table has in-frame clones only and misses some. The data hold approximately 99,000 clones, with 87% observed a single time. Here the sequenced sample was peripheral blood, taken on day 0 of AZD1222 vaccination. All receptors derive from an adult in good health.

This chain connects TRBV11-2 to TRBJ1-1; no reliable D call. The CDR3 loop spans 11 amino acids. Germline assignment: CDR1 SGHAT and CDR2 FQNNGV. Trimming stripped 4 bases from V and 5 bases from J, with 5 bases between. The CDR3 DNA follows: TGTGCCAGCAGCTCAAATACTGAAGCTTTCTTT. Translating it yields CASSSNTEAFF. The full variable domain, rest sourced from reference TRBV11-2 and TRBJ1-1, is EAGVAQSPRYKIIEKRQSVAFWCNPISGHATLYWYQQILGQGPKLLIQFQNNGVVDDSQLPKDRFSAERLKGVDSTLKIQPAKLEDSAVYLCASSSNTEAFFGQGTRLTVV.

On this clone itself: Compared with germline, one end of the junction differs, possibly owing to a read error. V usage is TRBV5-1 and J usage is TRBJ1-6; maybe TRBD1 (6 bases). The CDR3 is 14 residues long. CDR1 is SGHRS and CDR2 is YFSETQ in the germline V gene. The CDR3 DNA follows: TGTGCCAGCAGCTCGGACAGAGGGGATTCACCCCTCCACTTT. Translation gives CASSSDRGDSPLHF. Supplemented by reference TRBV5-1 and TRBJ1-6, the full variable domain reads KAGVTQTPRYLIKTRGQQVTLSCSPISGHRSVSWYQQTPGQGLQFLFEYFSETQRNKGNFPGRFSGRQFSNSRSEMNVSTLELGDSALYLCASSSDRGDSPLHFGNGTRLTVT.

In nucleotides, the CDR3 is TGTGCCAGCTCACCACTAGGTGTGGGATCCGGGGGGGTGATCACTGAAGCTTTCTTT. Translated, it gives CASSPLGVGSGGVITEAFF. The V gene is TRBV18, the J gene TRBJ1-1, with a weak D call TRBD1 (5 bases). Germline V gene sequence: CDR1 KGHSH, CDR2 LQKENI. The CDR3 length is 19 residues. V was shortened by 1 base and J by 4 bases, with 25 bases between the two germline ends.

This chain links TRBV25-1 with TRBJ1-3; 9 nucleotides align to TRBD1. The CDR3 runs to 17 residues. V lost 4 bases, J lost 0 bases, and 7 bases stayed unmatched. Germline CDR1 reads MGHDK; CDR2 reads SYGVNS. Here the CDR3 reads CASSGIGTGSSGNTIYF. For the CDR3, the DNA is TGTGCCAGCAGTGGGATCGGGACAGGGAGCTCTGGAAACACCATATATTTT.

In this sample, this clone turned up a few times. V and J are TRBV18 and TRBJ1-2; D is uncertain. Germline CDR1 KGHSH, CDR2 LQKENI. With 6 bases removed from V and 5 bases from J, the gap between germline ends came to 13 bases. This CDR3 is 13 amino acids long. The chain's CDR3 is CASSPDKKYGYTF. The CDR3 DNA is TGTGCCAGCTCCCCCGACAAGAAGTATGGCTACACCTTC.

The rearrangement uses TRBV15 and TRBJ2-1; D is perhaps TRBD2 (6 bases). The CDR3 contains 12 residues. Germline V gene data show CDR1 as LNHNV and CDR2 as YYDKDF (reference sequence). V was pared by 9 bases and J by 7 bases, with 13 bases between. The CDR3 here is CATRDGGNEQFF. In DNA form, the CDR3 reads TGTGCCACTAGAGATGGGGGGAATGAGCAGTTCTTC.

DNA of the CDR3: TGTGCCAGCAGCCCCACCCGACCTAGCGTAGCCTACAATGAGCAGTTCTTC. Its translation is CASSPTRPSVAYNEQFF. The V gene is TRBV7-3, the J gene TRBJ2-1, with D possibly being TRBD2 (6 bases). The length of the CDR3 is 17 residues. Trimming removed 5 bases at V and 2 bases at J, with 19 bases between. Looked up from germline, CDR1 is SGHTA and CDR2 is FQGTGA.

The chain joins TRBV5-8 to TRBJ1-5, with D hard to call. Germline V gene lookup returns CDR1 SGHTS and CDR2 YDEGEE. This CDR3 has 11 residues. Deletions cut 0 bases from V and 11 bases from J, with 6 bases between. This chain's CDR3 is CASSLGKAQHF. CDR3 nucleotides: TGTGCCAGCAGCTTGGGAAAGGCCCAGCATTTT.

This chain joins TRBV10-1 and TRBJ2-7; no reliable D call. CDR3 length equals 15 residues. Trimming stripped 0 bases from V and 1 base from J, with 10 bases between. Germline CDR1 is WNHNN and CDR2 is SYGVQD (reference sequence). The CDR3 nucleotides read TGCGCCAGCAGTGAGTCGGGTCACTGGTCCTACGAGCAGTACTTC. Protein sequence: CASSESGHWSYEQYF.

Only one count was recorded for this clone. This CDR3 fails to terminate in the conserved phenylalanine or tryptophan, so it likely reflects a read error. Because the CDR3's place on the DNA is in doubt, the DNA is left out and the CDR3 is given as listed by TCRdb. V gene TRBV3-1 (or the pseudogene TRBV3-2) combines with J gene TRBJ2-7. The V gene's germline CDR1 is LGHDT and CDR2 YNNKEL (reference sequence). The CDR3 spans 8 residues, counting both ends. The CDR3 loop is CASSPGIP.